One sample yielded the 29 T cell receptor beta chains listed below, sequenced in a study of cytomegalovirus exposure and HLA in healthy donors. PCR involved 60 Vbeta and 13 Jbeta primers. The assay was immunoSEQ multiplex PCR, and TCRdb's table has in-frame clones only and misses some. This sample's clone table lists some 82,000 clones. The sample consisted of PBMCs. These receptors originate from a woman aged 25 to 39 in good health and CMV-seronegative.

As DNA, the CDR3 is TGTGCCAGCAGTCCGGCCCGACAGGGGGTGAATGGCTACACCTTC. Translated, it gives CASSPARQGVNGYTF. The chain employs TRBV6-6 and TRBJ1-2; 9 bases line up with TRBD1. Trimming removed 5 bases from V and 6 bases from J; junction bases left unmatched: 10. Per germline, CDR1 MNHNY and CDR2 SVGAGI (reference sequence). This CDR3 has 15 amino acids.

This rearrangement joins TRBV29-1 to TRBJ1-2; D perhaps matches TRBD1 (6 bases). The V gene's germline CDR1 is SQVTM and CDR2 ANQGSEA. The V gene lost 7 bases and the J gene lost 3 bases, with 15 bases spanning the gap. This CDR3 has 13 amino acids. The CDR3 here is CSAGPAGDYGYTF. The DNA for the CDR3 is TGCAGCGCCGGCCCGGCAGGGGACTATGGCTACACCTTC.

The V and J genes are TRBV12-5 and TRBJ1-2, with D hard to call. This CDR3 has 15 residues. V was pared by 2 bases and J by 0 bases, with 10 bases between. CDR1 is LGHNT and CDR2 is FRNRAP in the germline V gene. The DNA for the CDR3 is TGTGCTAGTGGTTTGAACAGATACTCTAACTATGGCTACACCTTC. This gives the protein CASGLNRYSNYGYTF.

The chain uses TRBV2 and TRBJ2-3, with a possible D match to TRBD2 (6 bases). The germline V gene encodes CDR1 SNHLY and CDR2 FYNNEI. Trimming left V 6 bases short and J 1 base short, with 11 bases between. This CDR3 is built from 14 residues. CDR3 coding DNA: TGTGCCAGCAGGACTAGATCCGGCACAGATACGCAGTATTTT. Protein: CASRTRSGTDTQYF.

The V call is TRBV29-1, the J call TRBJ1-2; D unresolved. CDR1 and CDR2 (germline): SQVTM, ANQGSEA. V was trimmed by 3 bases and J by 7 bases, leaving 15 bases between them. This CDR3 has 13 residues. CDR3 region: CSVDPLRSSGYTF. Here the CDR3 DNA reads TGCAGCGTTGACCCACTCCGGTCGAGTGGCTACACCTTC.

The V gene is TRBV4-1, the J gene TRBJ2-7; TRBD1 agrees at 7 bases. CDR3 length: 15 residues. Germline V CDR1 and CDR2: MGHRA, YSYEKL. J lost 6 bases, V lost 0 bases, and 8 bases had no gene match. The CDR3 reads CASSQESTGAIEQYF. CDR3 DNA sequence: TGCGCCAGCAGCCAAGAGTCAACAGGGGCGATCGAGCAGTACTTC.

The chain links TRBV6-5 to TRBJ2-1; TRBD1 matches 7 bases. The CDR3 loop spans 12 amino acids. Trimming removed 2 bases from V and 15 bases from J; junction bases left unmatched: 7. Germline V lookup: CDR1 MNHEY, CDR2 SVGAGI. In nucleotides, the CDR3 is TGTGCCAGCAGTTACCCTACAGGGGAGAGGTTCTTC. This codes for CASSYPTGERFF.

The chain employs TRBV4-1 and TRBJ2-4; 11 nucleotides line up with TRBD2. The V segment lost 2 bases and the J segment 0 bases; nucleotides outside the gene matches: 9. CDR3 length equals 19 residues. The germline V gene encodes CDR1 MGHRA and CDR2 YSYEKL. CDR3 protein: CASSQTLAGGAQAKNIQYF. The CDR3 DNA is TGCGCCAGCAGCCAAACGCTAGCGGGAGGCGCTCAAGCCAAAAACATTCAGTACTTC.

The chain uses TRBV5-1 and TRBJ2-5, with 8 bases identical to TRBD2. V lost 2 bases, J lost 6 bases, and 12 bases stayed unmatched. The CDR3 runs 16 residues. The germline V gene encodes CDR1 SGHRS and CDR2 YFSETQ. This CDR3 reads CASSLKPGLVSKTQYF. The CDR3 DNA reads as TGCGCCAGCAGCTTAAAACCGGGACTAGTGTCAAAGACCCAGTACTTC.

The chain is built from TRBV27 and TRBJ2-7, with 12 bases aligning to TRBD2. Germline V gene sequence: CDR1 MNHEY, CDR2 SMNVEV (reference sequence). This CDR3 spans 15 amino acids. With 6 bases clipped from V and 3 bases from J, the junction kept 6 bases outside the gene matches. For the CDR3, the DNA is TGTGCCAGCAGCAAGCTAGCGGGAGGGTTCTACGAGCAGTACTTC. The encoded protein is CASSKLAGGFYEQYF.

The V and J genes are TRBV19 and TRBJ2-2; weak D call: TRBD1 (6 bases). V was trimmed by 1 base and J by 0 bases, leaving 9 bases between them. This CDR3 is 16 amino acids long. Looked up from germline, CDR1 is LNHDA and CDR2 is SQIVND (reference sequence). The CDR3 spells CASSIGGRTNTGELFF. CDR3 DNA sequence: TGTGCCAGTAGTATAGGGGGGCGGACGAACACCGGGGAGCTGTTTTTT. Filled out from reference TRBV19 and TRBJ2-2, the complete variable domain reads DGGITQSPKYLFRKEGQNVTLSCEQNLNHDAMYWYRQDPGQGLRLIYYSQIVNDFQKGDIAEGYSVSREKKESFPLTVTSAQKNPTAFYLCASSIGGRTNTGELFFGEGSRLTVL.

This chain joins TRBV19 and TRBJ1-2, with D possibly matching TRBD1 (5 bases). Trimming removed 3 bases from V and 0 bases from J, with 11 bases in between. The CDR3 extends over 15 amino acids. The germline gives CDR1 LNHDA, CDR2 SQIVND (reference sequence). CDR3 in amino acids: CASSMDGGSNYGYTF. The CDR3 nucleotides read TGTGCCAGTAGTATGGACGGGGGATCTAACTATGGCTACACCTTC.

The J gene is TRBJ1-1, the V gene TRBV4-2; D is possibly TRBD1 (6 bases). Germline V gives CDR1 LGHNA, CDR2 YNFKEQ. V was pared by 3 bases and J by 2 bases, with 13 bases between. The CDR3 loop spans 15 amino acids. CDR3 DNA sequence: TGTGCCAGCAGCCAGGACAGCAGGGGTAACACTGAAGCTTTCTTT. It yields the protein CASSQDSRGNTEAFF.

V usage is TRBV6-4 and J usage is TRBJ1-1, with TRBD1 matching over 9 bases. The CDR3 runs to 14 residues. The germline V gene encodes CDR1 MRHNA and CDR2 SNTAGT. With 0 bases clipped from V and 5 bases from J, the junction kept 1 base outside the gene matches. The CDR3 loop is CASSDSTGGTEAFF. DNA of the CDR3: TGTGCCAGCAGTGACTCGACAGGGGGAACTGAAGCTTTCTTT.

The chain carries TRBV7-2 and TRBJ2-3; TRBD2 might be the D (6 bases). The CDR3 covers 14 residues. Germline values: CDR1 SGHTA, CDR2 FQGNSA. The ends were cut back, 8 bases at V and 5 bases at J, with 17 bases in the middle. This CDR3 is CASRWILAGDTQYF. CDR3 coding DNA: TGTGCCAGCCGTTGGATACTAGCCGGAGATACGCAGTATTTT.

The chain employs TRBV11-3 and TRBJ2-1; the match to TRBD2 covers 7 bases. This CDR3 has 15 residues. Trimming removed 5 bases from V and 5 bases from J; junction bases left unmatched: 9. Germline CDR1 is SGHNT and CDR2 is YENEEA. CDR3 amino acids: CASSGGTTSNNEQFF. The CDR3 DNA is TGTGCCAGCAGCGGCGGGACTACCTCAAACAATGAGCAGTTCTTC.

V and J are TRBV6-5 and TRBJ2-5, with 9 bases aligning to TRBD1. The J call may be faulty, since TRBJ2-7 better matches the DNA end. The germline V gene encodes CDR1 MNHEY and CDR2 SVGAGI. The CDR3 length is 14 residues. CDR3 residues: CASSPRDRVYEQYF. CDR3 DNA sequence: TGTGCCAGCAGTCCCCGGGACAGGGTCTACGAGCAGTACTTC.

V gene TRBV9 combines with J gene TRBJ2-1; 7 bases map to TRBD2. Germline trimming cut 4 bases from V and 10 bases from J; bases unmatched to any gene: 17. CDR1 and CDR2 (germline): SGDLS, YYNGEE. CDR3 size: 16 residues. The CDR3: CASSPAGLGGNNEQFF. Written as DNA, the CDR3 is TGTGCCAGCAGCCCCGCTGGACTAGGAGGTAATAACGAGCAGTTCTTC.

The DNA of the CDR3 is TGTGCCTGGACCCCCCCGGGACTAGCGGGAGAAGAGACCCAGTACTTC. Its translation is CAWTPPGLAGEETQYF. This sequence joins TRBV30 and TRBJ2-5, with 14 bases identical to TRBD2. Trimming at V came to 4 bases and at J to 3 bases, leaving 7 bases not matched to a gene. The CDR3 has 16 amino acids. Germline CDR1 and CDR2: GTSNPN and SVGIG (reference sequence).

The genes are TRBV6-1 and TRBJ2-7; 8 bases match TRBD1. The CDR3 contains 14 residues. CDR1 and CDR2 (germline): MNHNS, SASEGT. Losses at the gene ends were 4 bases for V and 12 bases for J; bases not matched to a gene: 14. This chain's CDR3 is CASSAPGQAPRGYF. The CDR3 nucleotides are TGTGCCAGCAGTGCGCCGGGACAGGCCCCCAGGGGGTACTTC.

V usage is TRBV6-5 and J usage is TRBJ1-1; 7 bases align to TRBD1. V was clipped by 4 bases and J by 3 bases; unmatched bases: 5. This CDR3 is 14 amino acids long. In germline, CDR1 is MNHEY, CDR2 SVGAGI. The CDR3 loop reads CASSSTGSDTEAFF. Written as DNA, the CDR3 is TGTGCCAGCAGTTCGACAGGGTCGGACACTGAAGCTTTCTTT.

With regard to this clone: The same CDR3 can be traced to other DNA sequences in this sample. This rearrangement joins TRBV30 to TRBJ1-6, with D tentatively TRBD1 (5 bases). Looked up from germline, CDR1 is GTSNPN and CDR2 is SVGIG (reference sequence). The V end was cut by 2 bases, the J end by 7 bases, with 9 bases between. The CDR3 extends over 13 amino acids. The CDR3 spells CAWSSGLNSPLHF. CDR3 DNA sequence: TGTGCCTGGAGTTCAGGGCTCAATTCACCCCTCCACTTT.

For the CDR3, the DNA is TGTGCCTCGGGGGGGGAAAGGGCGCAAGAGACCCAGTACTTC. This encodes CASGGERAQETQYF. This chain links TRBV30 with TRBJ2-5; 8 bases are a match to TRBD2. The CDR3 totals 14 residues. Germline CDR1 GTSNPN, CDR2 SVGIG (reference sequence). The J segment lost 2 bases and the V segment lost 7 bases, leaving 9 bases of the junction unmatched.

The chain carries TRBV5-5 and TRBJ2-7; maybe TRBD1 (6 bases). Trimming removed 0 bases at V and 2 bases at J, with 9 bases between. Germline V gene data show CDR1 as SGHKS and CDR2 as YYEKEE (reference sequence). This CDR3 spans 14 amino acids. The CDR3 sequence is CASSLATGTYEQYF. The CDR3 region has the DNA TGTGCCAGCAGCTTGGCGACAGGTACCTACGAGCAGTACTTC.

In nucleotides, the CDR3 is TGTGCCAGCAAAACAGGGGTAACTGAAGCTTTCTTT. Its protein is CASKTGVTEAFF. V usage is TRBV6-5 and J usage is TRBJ1-1, with 7 positions matching TRBD1. This CDR3 is built from 12 residues. J was trimmed by 5 bases and V by 7 bases; bases with no gene match: 4. The germline V gene has CDR1 MNHEY and CDR2 SVGAGI.

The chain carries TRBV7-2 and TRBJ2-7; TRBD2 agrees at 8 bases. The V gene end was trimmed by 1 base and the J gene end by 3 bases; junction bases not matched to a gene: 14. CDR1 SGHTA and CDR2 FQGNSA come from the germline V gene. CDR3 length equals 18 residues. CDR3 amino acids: CASSLVGSASGRYYEQYF. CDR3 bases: TGTGCCAGCAGCTTAGTCGGTTCCGCTAGCGGGCGCTACTACGAGCAGTACTTC.

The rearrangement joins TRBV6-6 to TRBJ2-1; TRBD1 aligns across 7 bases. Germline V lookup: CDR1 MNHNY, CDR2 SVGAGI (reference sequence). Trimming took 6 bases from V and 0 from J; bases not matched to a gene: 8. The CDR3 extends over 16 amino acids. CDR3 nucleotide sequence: TGTGCCAGCAGCCAAGGGGGCGGCCGCTCCTACAATGAGCAGTTCTTC. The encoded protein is CASSQGGGRSYNEQFF.

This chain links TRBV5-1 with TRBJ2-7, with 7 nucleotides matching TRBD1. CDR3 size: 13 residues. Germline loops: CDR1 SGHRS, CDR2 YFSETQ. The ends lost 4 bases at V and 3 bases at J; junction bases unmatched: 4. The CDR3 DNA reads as TGCGCCAGCAGCCGGGACAGTCTCTACGAGCAGTACTTC. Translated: CASSRDSLYEQYF.

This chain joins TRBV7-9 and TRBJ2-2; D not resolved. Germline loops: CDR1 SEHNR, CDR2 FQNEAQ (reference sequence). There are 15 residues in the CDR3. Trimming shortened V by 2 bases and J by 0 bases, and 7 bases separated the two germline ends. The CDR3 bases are TGTGCCAGCAGCTTAACACAGACGAACACCGGGGAGCTGTTTTTT. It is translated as CASSLTQTNTGELFF.